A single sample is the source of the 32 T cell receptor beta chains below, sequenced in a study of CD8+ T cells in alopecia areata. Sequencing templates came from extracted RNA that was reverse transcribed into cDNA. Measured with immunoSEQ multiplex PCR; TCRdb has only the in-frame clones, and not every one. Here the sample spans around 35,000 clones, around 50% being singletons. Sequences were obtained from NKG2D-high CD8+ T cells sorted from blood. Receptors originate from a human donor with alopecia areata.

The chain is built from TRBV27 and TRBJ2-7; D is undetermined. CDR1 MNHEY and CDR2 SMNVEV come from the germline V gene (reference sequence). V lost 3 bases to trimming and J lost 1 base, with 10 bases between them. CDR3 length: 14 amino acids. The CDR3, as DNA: TGTGCCAGCAGTTTTCTTGGGGAATCCTACGAGCAGTACTTC. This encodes CASSFLGESYEQYF.

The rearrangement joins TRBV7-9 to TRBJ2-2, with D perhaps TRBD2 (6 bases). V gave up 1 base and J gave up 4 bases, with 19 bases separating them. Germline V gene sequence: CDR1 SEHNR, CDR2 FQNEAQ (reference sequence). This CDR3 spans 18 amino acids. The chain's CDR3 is CASSLDYGGGGFTGELFF. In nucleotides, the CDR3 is TGTGCCAGCAGCTTAGATTATGGCGGTGGAGGGTTCACCGGGGAGCTGTTTTTT.

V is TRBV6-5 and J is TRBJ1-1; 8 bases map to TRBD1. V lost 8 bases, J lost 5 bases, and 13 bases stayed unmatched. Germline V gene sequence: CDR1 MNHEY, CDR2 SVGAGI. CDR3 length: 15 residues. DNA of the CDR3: TGTGCCAGCGAACCTTCCAGGGGGCTACTGACTGAAGCTTTCTTT. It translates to CASEPSRGLLTEAFF.

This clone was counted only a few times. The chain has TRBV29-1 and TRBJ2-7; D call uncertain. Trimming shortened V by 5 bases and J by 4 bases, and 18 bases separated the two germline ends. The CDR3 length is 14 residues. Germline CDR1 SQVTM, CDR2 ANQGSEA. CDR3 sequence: CSVTTATVGYEQYF. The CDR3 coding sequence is TGCAGCGTTACTACAGCAACTGTTGGATACGAGCAGTACTTC.

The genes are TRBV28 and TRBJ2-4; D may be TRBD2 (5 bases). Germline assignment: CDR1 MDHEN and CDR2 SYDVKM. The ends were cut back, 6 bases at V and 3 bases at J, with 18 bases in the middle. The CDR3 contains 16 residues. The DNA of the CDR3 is TGTGCCAGCAGCCTCGTAGCGCCCAAGGGCAAAAACATTCAGTACTTC. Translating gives CASSLVAPKGKNIQYF.

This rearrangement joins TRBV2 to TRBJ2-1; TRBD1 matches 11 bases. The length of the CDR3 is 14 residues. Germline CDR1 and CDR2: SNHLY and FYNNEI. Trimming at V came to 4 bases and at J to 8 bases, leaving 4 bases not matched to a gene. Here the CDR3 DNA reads TGTGCCAGCAGTGGGACAGGGGGCGAAGATGAGCAGTTCTTC. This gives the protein CASSGTGGEDEQFF.

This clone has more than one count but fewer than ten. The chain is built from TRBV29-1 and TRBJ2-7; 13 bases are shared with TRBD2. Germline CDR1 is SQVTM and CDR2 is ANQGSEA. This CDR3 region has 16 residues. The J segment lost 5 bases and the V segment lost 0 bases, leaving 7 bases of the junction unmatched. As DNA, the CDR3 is TGCAGCGTTGAAGAACCGGGACTAGCGGGGTTCGACGAGCAGTACTTC. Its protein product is CSVEEPGLAGFDEQYF.

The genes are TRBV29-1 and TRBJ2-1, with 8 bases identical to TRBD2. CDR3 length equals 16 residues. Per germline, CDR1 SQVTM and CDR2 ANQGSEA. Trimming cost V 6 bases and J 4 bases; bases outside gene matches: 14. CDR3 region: CSVPSWAGGQYNEQFF. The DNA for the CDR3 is TGCAGCGTCCCCAGTTGGGCGGGGGGCCAATACAATGAGCAGTTCTTC.

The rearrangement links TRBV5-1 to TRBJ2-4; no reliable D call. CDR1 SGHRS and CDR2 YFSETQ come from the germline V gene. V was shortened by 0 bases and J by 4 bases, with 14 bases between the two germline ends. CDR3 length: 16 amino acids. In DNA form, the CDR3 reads TGCGCCAGCAGCTTGGAGGCTCGGCAGTGGAAAAACATTCAGTACTTC. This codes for CASSLEARQWKNIQYF.

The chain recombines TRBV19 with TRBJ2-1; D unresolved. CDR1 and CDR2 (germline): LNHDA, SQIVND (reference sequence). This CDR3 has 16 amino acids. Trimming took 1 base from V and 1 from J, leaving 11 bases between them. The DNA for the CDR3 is TGTGCCAGTAGTATAGGCGGCCGCGTGTCCTACAATGAGCAGTTCTTC. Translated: CASSIGGRVSYNEQFF.

The CDR3 protein is CASSLGGHQYF. The CDR3, as DNA: TGTGCCAGCAGCTTAGGGGGTCATCAGTACTTC. The rearrangement links TRBV7-9 to TRBJ2-7, with no clear D. The CDR3 is made up of 11 amino acids. CDR1 and CDR2 (germline): SEHNR, FQNEAQ (reference sequence). The ends were cut back, 1 base at V and 10 bases at J, with 8 bases in the middle.

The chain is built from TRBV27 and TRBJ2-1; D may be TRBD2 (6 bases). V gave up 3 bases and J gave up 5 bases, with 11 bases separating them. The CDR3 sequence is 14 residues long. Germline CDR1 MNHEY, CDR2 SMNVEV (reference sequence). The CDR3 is CASSFGGNNNEQFF. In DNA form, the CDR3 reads TGTGCCAGCAGTTTCGGCGGGAATAACAATGAGCAGTTCTTC.

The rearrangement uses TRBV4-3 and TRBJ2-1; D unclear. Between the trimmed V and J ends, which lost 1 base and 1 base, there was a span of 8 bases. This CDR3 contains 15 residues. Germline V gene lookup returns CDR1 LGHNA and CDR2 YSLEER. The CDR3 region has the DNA TGCGCCAGCAGCCAAGGCCCAGGTTCCTACAATGAGCAGTTCTTC. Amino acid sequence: CASSQGPGSYNEQFF.

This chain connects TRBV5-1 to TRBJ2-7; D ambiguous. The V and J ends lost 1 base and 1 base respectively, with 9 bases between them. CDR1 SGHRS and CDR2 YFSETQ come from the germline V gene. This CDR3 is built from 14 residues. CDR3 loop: CASSLPQASYEQYF. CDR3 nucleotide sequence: TGCGCCAGCAGCTTGCCCCAGGCATCCTACGAGCAGTACTTC.

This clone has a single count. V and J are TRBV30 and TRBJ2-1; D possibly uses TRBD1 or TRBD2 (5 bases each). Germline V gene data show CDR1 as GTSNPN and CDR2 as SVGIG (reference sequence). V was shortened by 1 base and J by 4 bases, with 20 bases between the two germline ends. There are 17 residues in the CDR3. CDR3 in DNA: TGTGCCTGGAGTGGAGGGGTCGGGGCGAGAGGGTACAATGAGCAGTTCTTC. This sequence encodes CAWSGGVGARGYNEQFF. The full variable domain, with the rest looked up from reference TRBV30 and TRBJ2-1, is SQTIHQWPATLVQPVGSPLSLECTVEGTSNPNLYWYRQAAGRGLQLLFYSVGIGQISSEVPQNLSASRPQDRQFILSSKKLLLSDSGFYLCAWSGGVGARGYNEQFFGPGTRLTVL.

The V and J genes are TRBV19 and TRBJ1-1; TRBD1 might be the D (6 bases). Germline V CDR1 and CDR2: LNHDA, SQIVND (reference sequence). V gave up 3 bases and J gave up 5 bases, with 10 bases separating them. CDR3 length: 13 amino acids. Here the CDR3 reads CASSITGRTEAFF. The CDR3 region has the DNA TGTGCCAGTAGTATTACAGGGAGGACTGAAGCTTTCTTT.

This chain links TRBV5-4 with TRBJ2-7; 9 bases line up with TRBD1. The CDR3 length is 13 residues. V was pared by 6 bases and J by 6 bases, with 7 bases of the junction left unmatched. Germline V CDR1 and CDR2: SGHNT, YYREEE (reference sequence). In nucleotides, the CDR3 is TGTGCCAGCACCCCCGGGACAGGGCCCGAGCAGTACTTC. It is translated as CASTPGTGPEQYF.

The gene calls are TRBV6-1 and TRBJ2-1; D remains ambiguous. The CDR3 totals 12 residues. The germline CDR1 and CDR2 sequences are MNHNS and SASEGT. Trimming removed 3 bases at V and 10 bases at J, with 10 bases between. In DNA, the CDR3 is TGTGCCAGCAGTGAGGCGTCGAACGAGCAGTTCTTC. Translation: CASSEASNEQFF.

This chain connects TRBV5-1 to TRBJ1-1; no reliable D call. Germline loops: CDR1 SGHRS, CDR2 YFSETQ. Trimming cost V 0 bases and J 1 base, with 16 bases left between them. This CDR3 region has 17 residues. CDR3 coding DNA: TGCGCCAGCAGCTTGGGACCGTTCCCAGAGACGAACACTGAAGCTTTCTTT. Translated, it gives CASSLGPFPETNTEAFF.

The CDR3 sequence: CAGSGGTYEQYF. CDR3 bases: TGTGCCGGGTCCGGGGGCACCTACGAGCAGTACTTC. The chain links TRBV7-9 to TRBJ2-5; D may correspond to TRBD1 or TRBD2 (6 bases each). With the DNA end fitting TRBJ2-7 better, the J assignment may be wrong. Germline loops: CDR1 SEHNR, CDR2 FQNEAQ (reference sequence). CDR3 length: 12 residues.

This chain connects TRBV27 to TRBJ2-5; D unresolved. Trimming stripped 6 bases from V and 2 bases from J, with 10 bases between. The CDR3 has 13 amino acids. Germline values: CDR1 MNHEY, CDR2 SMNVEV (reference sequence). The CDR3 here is CASRSEQQETQYF. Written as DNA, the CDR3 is TGTGCCAGCAGATCCGAACAACAAGAGACCCAGTACTTC.

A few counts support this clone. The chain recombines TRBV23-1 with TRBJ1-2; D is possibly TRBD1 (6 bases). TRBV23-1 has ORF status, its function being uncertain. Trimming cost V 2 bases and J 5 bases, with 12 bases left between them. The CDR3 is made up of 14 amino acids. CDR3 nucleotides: TGCGCCAGCAGTCAAGACAGGAAGGTTTATGGCTACACCTTC. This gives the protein CASSQDRKVYGYTF.

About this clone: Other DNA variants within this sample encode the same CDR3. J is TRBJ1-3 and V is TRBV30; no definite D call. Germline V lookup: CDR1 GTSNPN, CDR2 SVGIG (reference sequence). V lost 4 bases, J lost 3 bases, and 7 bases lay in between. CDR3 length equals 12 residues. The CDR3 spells CAWKGIGNTIYF. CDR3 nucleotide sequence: TGTGCCTGGAAAGGGATTGGAAACACCATATATTTT.

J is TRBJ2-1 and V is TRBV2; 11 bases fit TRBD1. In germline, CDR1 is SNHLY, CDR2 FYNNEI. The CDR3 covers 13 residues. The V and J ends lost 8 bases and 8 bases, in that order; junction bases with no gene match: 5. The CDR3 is CASGRTGGDEQFF. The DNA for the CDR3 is TGTGCCAGCGGGAGGACAGGGGGCGATGAGCAGTTCTTC.

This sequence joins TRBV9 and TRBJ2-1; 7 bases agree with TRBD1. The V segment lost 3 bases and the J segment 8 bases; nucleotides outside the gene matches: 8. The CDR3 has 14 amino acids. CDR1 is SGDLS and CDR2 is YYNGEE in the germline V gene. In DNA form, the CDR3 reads TGTGCCAGCAGCGAACGGATAGGGGGCTATGAGCAGTTCTTC. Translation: CASSERIGGYEQFF.

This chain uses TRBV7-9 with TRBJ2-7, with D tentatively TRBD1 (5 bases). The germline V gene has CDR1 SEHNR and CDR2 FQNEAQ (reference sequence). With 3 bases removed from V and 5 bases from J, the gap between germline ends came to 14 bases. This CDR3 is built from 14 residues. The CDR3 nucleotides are TGTGCCAGCAGCTTGGGCAGGGTAGACAACGAGCAGTACTTC. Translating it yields CASSLGRVDNEQYF.

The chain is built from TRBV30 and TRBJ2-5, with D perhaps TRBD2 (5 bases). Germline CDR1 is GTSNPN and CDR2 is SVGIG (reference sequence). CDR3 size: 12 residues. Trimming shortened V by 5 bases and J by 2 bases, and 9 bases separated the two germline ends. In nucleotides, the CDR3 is TGTGCCTGGGACGAGGGACAAGAGACCCAGTACTTC. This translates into CAWDEGQETQYF.

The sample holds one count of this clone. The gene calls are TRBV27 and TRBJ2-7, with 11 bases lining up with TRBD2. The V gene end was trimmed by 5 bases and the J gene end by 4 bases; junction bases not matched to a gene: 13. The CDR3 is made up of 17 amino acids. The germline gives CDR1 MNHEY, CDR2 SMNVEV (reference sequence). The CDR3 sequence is CASSLLAGGPSVYEQYF. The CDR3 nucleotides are TGTGCCAGCAGTCTTTTAGCGGGAGGGCCCTCTGTGTACGAGCAGTACTTC.

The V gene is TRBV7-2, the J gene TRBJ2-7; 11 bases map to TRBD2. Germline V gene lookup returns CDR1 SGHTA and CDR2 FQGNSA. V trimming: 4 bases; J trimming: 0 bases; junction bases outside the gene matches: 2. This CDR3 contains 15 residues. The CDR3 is CASSWLAGGSYEQYF. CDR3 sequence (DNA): TGTGCCAGCAGCTGGCTAGCGGGAGGCTCCTACGAGCAGTACTTC.

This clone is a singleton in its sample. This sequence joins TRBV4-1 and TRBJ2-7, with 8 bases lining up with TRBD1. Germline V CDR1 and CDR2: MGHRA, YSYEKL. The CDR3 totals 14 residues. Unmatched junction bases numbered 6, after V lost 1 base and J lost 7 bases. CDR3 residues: CASSQGQGLQEQYF. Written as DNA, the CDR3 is TGCGCCAGCAGCCAAGGACAGGGGCTTCAAGAGCAGTACTTC.

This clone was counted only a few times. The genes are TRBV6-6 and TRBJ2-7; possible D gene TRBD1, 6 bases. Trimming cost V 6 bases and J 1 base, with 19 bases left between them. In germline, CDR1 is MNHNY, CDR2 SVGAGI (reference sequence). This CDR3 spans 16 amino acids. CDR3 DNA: TGTGCCAGCAGACTCTCCACGGGACAAGGATCCTACGAGCAGTACTTC. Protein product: CASRLSTGQGSYEQYF.

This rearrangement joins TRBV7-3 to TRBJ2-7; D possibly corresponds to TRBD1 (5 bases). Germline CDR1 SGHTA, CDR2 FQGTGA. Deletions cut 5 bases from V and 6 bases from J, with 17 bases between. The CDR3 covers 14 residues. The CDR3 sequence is CASSLSTAAAEQYF. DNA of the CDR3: TGTGCCAGCAGCCTATCGACAGCTGCCGCCGAGCAGTACTTC.